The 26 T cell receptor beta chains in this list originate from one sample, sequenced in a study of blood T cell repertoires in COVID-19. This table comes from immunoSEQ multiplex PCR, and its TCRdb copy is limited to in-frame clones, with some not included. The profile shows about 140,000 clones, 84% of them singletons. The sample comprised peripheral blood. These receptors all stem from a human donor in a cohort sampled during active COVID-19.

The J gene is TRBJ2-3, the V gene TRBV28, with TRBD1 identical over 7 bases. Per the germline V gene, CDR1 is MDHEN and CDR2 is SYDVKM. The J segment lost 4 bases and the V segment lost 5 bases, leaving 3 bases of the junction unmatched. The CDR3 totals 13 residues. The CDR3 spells CASSLGGPDTQYF. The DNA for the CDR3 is TGTGCCAGCAGTCTAGGGGGCCCAGATACGCAGTATTTT.

The CDR3, as DNA: TGTGCCAGCAGTTGGACAGGGCAAGCTGGTGGCTACACCTTC. It translates to CASSWTGQAGGYTF. The rearrangement links TRBV6-5 to TRBJ1-2; 8 bases line up with TRBD1. Germline V lookup: CDR1 MNHEY, CDR2 SVGAGI. The V and J ends lost 4 bases and 7 bases, in that order; junction bases with no gene match: 8. The CDR3 covers 14 residues.

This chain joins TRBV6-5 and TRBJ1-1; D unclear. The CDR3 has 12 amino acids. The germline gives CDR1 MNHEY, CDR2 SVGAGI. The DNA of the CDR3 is TGTGTAAGAGGCCGGGGGAACACTGAAGCTTTCTTT. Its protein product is CVRGRGNTEAFF.

Here the CDR3 DNA reads TGTGCCAGCAGCTCCCCGCGGGGAAGCGTAGAGACCCAGTACTTC. Protein product: CASSSPRGSVETQYF. V and J are TRBV5-4 and TRBJ2-5, with a possible D match to TRBD2 (6 bases). V lost 3 bases to trimming and J lost 4 bases, with 16 bases between them. Germline V gene sequence: CDR1 SGHNT, CDR2 YYREEE (reference sequence). The CDR3 covers 15 residues. The variable domain in full, with the rest retrieved from reference TRBV5-4 and TRBJ2-5, is ETGVTQSPTHLIKTRGQQVTLRCSSQSGHNTVSWYQQALGQGPQFIFQYYREEENGRGNFPPRFSGLQFPNYSSELNVNALELDDSALYLCASSSPRGSVETQYFGPGTRLLVL.

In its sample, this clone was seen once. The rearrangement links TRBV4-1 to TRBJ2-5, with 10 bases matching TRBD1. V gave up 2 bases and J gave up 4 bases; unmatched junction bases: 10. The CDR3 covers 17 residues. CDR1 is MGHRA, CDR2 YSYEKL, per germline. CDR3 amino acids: CASSQSPGQGSGETQYF. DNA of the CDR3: TGCGCCAGCAGCCAATCCCCGGGACAGGGGTCTGGAGAGACCCAGTACTTC.

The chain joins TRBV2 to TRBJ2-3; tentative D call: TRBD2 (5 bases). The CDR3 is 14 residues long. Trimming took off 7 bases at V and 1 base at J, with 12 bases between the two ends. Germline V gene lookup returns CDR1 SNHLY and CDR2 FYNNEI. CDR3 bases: TGTGCCAGCACAGGACTTAAGGGCACAGATACGCAGTATTTT. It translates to CASTGLKGTDTQYF. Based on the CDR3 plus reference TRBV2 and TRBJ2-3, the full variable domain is EPEVTQTPSHQVTQMGQEVILRCVPISNHLYFYWYRQILGQKVEFLVSFYNNEISEKSEIFDDQFSVERPDGSNFTLKIRSTKLEDSAMYFCASTGLKGTDTQYFGPGTRLTVL.

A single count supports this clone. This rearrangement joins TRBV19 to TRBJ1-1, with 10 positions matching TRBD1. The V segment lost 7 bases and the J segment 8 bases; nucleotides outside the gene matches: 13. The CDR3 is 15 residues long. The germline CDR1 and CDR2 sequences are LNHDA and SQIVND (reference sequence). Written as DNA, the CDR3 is TGTGCCAGTACCCCTTGGGACAGGGGCCAGGGGGAAGCTTTCTTT. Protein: CASTPWDRGQGEAFF. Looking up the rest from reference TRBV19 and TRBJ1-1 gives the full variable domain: DGGITQSPKYLFRKEGQNVTLSCEQNLNHDAMYWYRQDPGQGLRLIYYSQIVNDFQKGDIAEGYSVSREKKESFPLTVTSAQKNPTAFYLCASTPWDRGQGEAFFGQGTRLTVV.

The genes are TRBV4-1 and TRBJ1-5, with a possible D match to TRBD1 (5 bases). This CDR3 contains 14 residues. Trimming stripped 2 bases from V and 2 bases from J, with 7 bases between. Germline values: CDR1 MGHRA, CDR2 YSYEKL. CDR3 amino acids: CASSQIQGNQPQHF. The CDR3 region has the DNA TGCGCCAGCAGCCAAATACAGGGCAATCAGCCCCAGCATTTT.

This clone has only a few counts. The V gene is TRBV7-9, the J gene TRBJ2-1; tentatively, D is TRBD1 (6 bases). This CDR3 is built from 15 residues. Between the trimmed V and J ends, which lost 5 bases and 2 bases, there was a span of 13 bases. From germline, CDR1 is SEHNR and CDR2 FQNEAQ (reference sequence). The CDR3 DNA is TGTGCCAGCAGCCGTCGACAGGCCCCCTACAATGAGCAGTTCTTC. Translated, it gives CASSRRQAPYNEQFF.

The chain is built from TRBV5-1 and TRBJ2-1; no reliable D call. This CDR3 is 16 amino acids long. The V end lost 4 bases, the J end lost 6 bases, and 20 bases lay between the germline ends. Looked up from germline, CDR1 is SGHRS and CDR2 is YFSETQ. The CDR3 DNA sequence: TGCGCCAGCAGCATTGATAGGTTGGCGGAGCTCAATGAGCAGTTCTTC. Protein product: CASSIDRLAELNEQFF.

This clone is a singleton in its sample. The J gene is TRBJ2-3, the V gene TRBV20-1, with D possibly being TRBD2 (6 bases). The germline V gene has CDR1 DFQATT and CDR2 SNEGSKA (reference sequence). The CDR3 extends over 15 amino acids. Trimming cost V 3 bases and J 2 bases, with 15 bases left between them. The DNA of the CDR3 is TGCAGTGCTAGTCTCGGCGGGACCTTCACAGATACGCAGTATTTT. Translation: CSASLGGTFTDTQYF.

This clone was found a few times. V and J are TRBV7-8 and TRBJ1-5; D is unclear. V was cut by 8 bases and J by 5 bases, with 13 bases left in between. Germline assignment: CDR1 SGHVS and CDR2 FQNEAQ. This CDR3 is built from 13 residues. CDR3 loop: CASSQSVDQPQHF. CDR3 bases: TGTGCCAGCTCCCAATCGGTGGATCAGCCCCAGCATTTT.

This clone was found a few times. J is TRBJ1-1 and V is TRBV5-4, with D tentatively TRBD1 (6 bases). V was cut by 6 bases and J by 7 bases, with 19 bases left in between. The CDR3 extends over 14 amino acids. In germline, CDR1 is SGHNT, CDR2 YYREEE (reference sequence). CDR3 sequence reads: CASTPNREGGEAFF. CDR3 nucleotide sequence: TGTGCCAGCACCCCCAACAGGGAAGGAGGTGAAGCTTTCTTT.

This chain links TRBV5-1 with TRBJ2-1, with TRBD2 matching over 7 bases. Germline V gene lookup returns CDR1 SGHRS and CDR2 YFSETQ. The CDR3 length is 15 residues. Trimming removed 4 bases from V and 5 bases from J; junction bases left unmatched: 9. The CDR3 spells CASSPRGVIDNEQFF. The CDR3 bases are TGCGCCAGCAGCCCCCGGGGGGTAATCGACAATGAGCAGTTCTTC.

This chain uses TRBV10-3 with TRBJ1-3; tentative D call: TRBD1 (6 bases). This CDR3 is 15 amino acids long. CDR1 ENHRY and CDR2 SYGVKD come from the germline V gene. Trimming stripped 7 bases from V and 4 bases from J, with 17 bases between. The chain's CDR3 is CAITPGQGLGNTIYF. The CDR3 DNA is TGTGCCATCACCCCCGGGCAGGGGTTGGGAAACACCATATATTTT.

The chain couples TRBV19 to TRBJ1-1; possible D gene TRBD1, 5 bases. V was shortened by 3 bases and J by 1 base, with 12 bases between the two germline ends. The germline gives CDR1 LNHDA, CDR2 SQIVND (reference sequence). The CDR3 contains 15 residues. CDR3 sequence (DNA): TGTGCCAGTAGTATTATGACAGCTTCGAACACTGAAGCTTTCTTT. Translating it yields CASSIMTASNTEAFF.

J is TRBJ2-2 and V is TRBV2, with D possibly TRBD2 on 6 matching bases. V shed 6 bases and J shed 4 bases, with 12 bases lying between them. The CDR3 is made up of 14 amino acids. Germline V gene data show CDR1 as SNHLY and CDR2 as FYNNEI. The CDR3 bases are TGTGCCAGCAGCGTAGGACTACTCACCGGGGAGCTGTTTTTT. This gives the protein CASSVGLLTGELFF.

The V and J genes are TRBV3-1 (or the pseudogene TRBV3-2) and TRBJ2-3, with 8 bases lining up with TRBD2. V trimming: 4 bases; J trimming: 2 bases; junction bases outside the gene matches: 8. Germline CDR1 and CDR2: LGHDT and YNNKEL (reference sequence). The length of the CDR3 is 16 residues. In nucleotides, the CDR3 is TGTGCCAGCAGCCCTGGCGGGGGGCCGGCCACAGATACGCAGTATTTT. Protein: CASSPGGGPATDTQYF.

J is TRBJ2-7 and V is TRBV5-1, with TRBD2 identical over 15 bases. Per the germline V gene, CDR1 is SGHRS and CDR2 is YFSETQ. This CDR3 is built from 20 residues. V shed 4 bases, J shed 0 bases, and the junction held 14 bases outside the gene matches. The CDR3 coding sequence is TGCGCCAGCAGCCCCGGCGGGCTCGGGACTAGCGGGGGGAGCTCCTACGAGCAGTACGTC. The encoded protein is CASSPGGLGTSGGSSYEQYV.

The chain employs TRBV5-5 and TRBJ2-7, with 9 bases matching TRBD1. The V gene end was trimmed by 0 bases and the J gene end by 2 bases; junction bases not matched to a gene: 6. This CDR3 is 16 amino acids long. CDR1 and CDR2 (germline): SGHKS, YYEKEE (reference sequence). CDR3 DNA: TGTGCCAGCAGCTTGGACGGGACAGGGATTACCTACGAGCAGTACGTC. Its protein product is CASSLDGTGITYEQYV.

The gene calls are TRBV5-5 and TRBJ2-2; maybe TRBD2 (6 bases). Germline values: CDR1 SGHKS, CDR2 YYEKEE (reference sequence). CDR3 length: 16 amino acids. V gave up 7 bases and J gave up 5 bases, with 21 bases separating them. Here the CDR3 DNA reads TGTGCCAGCGCACCCTTTACGGGGACTTTTACCGGGGAGCTGTTTTTT. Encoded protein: CASAPFTGTFTGELFF. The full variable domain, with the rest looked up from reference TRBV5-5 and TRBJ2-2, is DAGVTQSPTHLIKTRGQQVTLRCSPISGHKSVSWYQQVLGQGPQFIFQYYEKEERGRGNFPDRFSARQFPNYSSELNVNALLLGDSALYLCASAPFTGTFTGELFFGEGSRLTVL.

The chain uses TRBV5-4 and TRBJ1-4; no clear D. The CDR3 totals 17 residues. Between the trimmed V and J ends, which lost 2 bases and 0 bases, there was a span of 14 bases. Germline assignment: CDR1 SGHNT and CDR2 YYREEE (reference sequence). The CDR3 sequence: CASSFGLSLATNEKLFF. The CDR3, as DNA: TGTGCCAGCAGCTTTGGACTATCCCTTGCAACTAATGAAAAACTGTTTTTT.

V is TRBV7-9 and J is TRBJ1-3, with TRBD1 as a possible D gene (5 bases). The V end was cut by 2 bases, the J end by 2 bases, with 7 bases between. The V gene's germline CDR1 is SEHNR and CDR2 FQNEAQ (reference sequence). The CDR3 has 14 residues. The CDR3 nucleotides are TGTGCCAGCAGCTTACAAGGGGCTGGAAACACCATATATTTT. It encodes CASSLQGAGNTIYF.

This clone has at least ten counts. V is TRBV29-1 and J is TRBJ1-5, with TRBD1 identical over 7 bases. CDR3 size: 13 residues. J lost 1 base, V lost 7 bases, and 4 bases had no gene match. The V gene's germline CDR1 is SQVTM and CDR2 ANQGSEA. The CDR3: CSAQGESNQPQHF. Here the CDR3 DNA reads TGCAGCGCTCAGGGGGAGAGCAATCAGCCCCAGCATTTT.

The CDR3 here is CSASGGTSTDTQYF. DNA of the CDR3: TGCAGTGCTAGTGGGGGGACTAGCACAGATACGCAGTATTTT. This rearrangement joins TRBV20-1 to TRBJ2-3, with D possibly being TRBD2 (6 bases). V lost 3 bases and J lost 0, with 10 bases in between. Germline lookup yields CDR1 DFQATT and CDR2 SNEGSKA (reference sequence). The CDR3 loop spans 14 amino acids.

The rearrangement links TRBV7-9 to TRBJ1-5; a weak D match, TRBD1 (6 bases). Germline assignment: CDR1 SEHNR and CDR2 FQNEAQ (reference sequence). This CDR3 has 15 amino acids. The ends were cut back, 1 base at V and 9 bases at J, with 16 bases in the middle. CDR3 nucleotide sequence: TGTGCCAGCAGCTTAGACTCACAGGGTACGTCGCCCCAGCATTTT. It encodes CASSLDSQGTSPQHF.